This T cell receptor beta chain was sequenced during a study of T cells in Graves' hyperthyroidism and ophthalmopathy. Study at large: The authors collected peripheral blood at initial diagnosis, before any treatment. General study findings and limits: Using 13 V-J features, a model discriminated ophthalmopathy from stable hyperthyroidism.

Authors of the study amplified TCR beta CDR3 regions from RNA transcripts. When the TCR CDR3 underwent first-round RT-PCR, the HTBI primer set was used. One entry per CDR3 protein, called by TCRdb with MiXCR from the multiplex PCR reads. This table has roughly 330,000 distinct CDR3 sequences, around 16% appearing once. Thyroid ultrasound, orbital computed tomography, clinical symptoms, and serum thyroxine and TRAb underpinned diagnoses. Source material for PBMCs was about 10 ml fresh peripheral blood. Of note for this clonotype: What it binds is unknown.

CDR1 MNHEY and CDR2 SMNVEV come from the germline V gene (reference sequence). Trimming removed 6 bases at V and 6 bases at J, with 9 bases between. There are 12 residues in the CDR3. This sequence was found in a man aged 25-40 years with Graves' hyperthyroidism. Sequenced: blood. V is TRBV27 and J is TRBJ1-5, with no clear D. CDR3 DNA sequence: TGTGCCAGCAGCCGACGGGGTCAGCCCCAGCATTTT. It encodes CASSRRGQPQHF.